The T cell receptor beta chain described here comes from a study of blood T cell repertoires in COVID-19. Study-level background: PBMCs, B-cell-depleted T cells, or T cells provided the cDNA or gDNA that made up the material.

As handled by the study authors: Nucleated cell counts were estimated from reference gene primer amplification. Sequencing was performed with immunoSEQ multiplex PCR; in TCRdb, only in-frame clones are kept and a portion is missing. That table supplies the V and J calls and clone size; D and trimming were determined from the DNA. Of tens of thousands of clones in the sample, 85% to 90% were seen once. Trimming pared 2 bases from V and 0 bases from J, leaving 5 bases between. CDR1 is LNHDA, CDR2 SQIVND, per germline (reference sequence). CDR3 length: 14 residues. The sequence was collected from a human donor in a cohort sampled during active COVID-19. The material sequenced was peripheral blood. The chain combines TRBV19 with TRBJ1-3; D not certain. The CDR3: CASSISSSGNTIYF. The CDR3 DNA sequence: TGTGCCAGTAGTATATCCAGCTCTGGAAACACCATATATTTT.